The T cell receptor beta chain described here comes from a study of T cell responses to AZD1222 COVID-19 vaccine (dated by TCRdb to 2020 to 2023). Concerning the study at large: AZD1222 recipients given second doses at about 4 weeks or at about 12 weeks were pooled, since spike-specific TCR depth and breadth were not found to differ between the two schedules. Trial participants were enrolled into age subgroups of 18-55, 56-69 and 70-plus years, which contained about 160, 30 and 59 TCR-sequenced participants, respectively. A total of under 250 trial participants underwent TCR sequencing, of whom nearly 210 had received two doses of AZD1222 and about 25 had received two doses of the MenACWY control vaccine.

Details on this clone: Its recognized antigen is unknown. Per-base qualities were not stored, and no clone one base away is much larger. Other DNA sequences within the sample encode an identical CDR3.

Results and caveats for the whole study, not just this receptor: In the small 56-69-year group, the increase in depth fell short of significance, most likely because of low power. A significant rise in spike-specific TCR breadth and depth was observed after two AZD1222 doses relative to day 0 and relative to MenACWY recipients. Most participants were white British and females outnumbered males, and the authors suggested that clonal diversity may have been underestimated. Nearly half of unique spike-specific TCRs reportedly recognized epitopes outside regions mutated in the B.1.351 and B.1.1.7 variants. Vaccine-associated CD4 TCRs spanned the whole spike protein, with dominant responses in regions 160-218 and 743-854. Conclusions about previously exposed vaccinees are limited, since just five to seven AZD1222 recipients were seropositive for SARS-CoV-2 at baseline. Because no day 14 peak-response samples were available, the repertoires could be characterized only after the peak T cell response.

The CDR3 regions of human TCRbeta chains were analyzed by immunosequencing. On the study's bioinformatics: TCRs in the repertoires were matched against a reference library of SARS-CoV-2-specific TCRs that had been generated with the MIRA antigen-specificity platform. Breadth meant the fraction of unique TCRs that were SARS-CoV-2-associated, whereas depth meant the fraction of total T cells that were SARS-CoV-2-associated. Using the MIRA data, every spike-specific TCR was mapped to the spike region that the TCR reacted to and assigned to either a CD4 or a CD8 class. Log10-transformed breadth and depth values were compared by one-way ANOVA with Sidak's multiple comparisons tests. The immuneACCESS repertoire file appears here via TCRdb, limited to in-frame rearrangements. These files lack a portion of the clones; in checked studies, under half of the deficit traces to unresolved V genes, and the cause of the others is not known. That table is the source of V, J and clone size, and D and trimming were worked out from the DNA. The sample includes fewer than 150,000 clones, with around 87% observed a single time. The ten biggest clones cover roughly 1.2% of the sample.

In the germline V gene, CDR1 corresponds to KGHSH and CDR2 to LQKENI. The CDR3 contains 11 residues, cysteine and phenylalanine counted. Only the CDR3 part of the read is kept: 33 bases, read in frame from the first base. V loses 3 bases of germline sequence and J loses 4 bases, and the interval between the two ends is 2 bases. The sample's time point label, in plain terms: baseline before first vaccination. Vaccinee samples were obtained from the UK trials COV001 and COV002, which included a single-blind randomized controlled phase 2/3 trial of AZD1222 (ChAdOx1 nCoV-19) in healthy adults. For TCRbeta chain sequencing, PBMC samples from trial participants were taken at day 0 and at day 28 after the second dose.

The rearrangement joined TRBV18 to TRBJ2-3; the D segment cannot be called with confidence. The receptor was derived from an adult in good health. The sequences come from peripheral blood, collected on day 0 of AZD1222 vaccination. The CDR3 protein: CASSPSDTQYF. The bases are TGTGCCAGCTCACCCTCAGATACGCAGTATTTT. Reference TRBV18 and TRBJ2-3 proteins supply the regions before and after the CDR3; the full variable domain is: NAGVMQNPRHLVRRRGQEARLRCSPMKGHSHVYWYRQLPEEGLKFMVYLQKENIIDESGMPKERFSAEFPKEGPSILRIQQVVRGDSAAYFCASSPSDTQYFGPGTRLTVL.